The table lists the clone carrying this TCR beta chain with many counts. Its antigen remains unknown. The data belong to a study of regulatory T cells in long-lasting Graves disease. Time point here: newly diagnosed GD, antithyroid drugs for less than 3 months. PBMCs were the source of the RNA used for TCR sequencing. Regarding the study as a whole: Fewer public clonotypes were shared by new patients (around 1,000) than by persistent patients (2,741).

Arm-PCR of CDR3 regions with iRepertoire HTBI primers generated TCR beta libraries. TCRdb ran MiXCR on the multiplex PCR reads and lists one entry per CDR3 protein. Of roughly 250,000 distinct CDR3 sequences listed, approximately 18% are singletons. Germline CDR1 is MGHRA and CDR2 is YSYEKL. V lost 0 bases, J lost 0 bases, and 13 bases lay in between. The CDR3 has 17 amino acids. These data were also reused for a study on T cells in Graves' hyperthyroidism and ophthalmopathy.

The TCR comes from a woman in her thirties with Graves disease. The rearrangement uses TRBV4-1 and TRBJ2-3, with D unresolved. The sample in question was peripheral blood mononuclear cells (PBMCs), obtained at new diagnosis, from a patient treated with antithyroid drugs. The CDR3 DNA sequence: TGCGCCAGCAGCCAAGAGGGTGGCGCCTCTAGCACAGATACGCAGTATTTT. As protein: CASSQEGGASSTDTQYF.